Listed below are T cell receptor beta chains from one sample, sequenced in a study of spatial heterogeneity in lung cancer. TCRdb reprocessed the 5' RACE reads via MiXCR and lists one record per CDR3 protein. The sample lists several hundred distinct CDR3 sequences, about an eighth occurring once. This material consisted of lung tumor tissue, taken at surgery. The receptors originated from a male donor with early-stage non-small cell lung cancer. CDR3s include the opening cysteine and the closing phenylalanine or tryptophan. D genes are given only for firm matches. Only part of the rows carry a size: once, few, many, or a class if the clone is expanded.

clone_size	d_call	v_call	j_call	cdr3_aa	cdr3_nt
few	-	TRBV5-6	TRBJ2-3	CASSRDSSTDTQYF	TGTGCCAGCAGCCGGGACTCTAGCACAGATACGCAGTATTTT
few	TRBD1	TRBV27	TRBJ1-2	CASSWYPGQGLYGYTF	TGTGCCAGCAGTTGGTATCCGGGACAGGGTCTCTATGGCTACACCTTC
few	TRBD1	TRBV7-2	TRBJ1-1	CASSTWTGGLDRNTEAFF	TGTGCCAGCAGCACCTGGACAGGGGGCTTGGACAGAAACACTGAAGCTTTCTTT
-	-	TRBV27	TRBJ2-7	CASSIGRKSSYEQYF	TGTGCCAGCAGTATAGGGCGAAAGAGCTCCTACGAGCAGTACTTC
few	-	TRBV12-3/TRBV12-4	TRBJ1-4	CASSLAQGDEKLFF	TGTGCCAGCAGTTTAGCCCAAGGGGACGAAAAACTGTTTTTT
medium-sized	TRBD1	TRBV10-2	TRBJ2-3	CASSEQGANTQYF	TGCGCCAGCAGTGAACAGGGGGCGAACACGCAGTATTTT
large	-	TRBV7-8	TRBJ2-7	CASSRAGDEQYF	TGTGCCAGCAGCAGAGCTGGCGACGAGCAGTACTTC
-	-	TRBV7-9	TRBJ2-3	CASSLWGSDTQYF	TGTGCCAGCAGCCTCTGGGGCTCAGATACGCAGTATTTT
medium-sized	-	TRBV12-3/TRBV12-4	TRBJ1-6	CASSLRWSEAYSPLHF	TGTGCCAGCAGTTTAAGGTGGAGCGAGGCATATTCACCCCTCCACTTT
large	TRBD2	TRBV20-1	TRBJ2-5	CSARDLRLAEETQYF	TGCAGTGCTAGAGATCTACGACTAGCGGAAGAGACCCAGTACTTC
medium-sized	-	TRBV5-4	TRBJ2-5	CASSLFGGVLQETQYF	TGTGCCAGCAGCTTGTTCGGAGGGGTTTTACAAGAGACCCAGTACTTC
large	-	TRBV4-2	TRBJ1-5	CASSQNEGSLGQPQHF	TGTGCCAGCAGCCAGAATGAGGGCTCATTGGGTCAGCCCCAGCATTTT
large	-	TRBV5-6	TRBJ1-3	CASRPGQSSGNTIYF	TGTGCCAGCAGACCTGGACAGTCCTCTGGAAACACCATATATTTT